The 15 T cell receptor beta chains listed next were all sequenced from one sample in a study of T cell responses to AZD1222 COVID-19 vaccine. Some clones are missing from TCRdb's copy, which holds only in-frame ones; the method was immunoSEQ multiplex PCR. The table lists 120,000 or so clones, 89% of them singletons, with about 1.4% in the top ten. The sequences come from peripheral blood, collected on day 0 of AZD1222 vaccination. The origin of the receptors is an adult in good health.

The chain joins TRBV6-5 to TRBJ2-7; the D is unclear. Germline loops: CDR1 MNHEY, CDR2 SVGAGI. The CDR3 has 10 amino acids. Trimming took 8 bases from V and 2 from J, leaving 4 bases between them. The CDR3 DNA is TGTGCCAGCGGGGCCTACGAGCAGTACTTC. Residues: CASGAYEQYF.

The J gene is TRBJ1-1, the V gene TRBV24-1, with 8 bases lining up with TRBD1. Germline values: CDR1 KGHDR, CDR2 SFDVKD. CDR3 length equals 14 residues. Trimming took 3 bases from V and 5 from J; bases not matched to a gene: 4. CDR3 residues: CATSDGTGRTEAFF. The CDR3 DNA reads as TGTGCCACCAGTGATGGGACAGGTCGGACTGAAGCTTTCTTT.

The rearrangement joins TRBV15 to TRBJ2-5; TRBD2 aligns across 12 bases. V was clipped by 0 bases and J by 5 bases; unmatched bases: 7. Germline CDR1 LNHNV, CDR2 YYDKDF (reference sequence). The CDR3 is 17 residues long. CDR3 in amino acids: CATSRERLAGALETQYF. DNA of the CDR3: TGTGCCACCAGCAGAGAGAGACTAGCGGGAGCATTGGAGACCCAGTACTTC.

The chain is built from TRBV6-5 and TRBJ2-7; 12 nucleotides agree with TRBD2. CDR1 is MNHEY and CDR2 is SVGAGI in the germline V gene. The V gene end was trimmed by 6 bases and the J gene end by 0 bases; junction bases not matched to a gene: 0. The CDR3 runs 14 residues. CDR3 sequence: CASRTSGSSYEQYF. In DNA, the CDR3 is TGTGCCAGCAGGACTAGCGGGAGCTCCTACGAGCAGTACTTC.

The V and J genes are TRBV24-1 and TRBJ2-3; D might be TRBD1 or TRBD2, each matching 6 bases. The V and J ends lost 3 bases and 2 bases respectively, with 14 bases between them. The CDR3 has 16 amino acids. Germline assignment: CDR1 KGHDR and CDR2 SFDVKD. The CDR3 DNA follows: TGTGCCACCAGTGATCTAGGGGGGCTAAACACAGATACGCAGTATTTT. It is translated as CATSDLGGLNTDTQYF.

CDR3 sequence reads: CSVGTGVKDLVIAFF. In DNA form, the CDR3 reads TGCAGCGTGGGGACAGGGGTAAAGGACCTAGTGATCGCTTTCTTT. This chain joins TRBV29-1 and TRBJ1-1; TRBD1 agrees at 10 bases. This CDR3 contains 15 residues. V lost 6 bases and J lost 11; bases outside the gene matches: 18. Germline CDR1 is SQVTM and CDR2 is ANQGSEA.

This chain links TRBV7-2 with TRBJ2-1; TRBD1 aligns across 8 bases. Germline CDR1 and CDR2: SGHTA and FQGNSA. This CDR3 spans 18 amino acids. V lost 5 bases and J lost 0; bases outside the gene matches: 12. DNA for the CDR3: TGTGCCAGCAGCGACGGACAGGGTGGCGGTAGCTCCTACAATGAGCAGTTCTTC. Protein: CASSDGQGGGSSYNEQFF.

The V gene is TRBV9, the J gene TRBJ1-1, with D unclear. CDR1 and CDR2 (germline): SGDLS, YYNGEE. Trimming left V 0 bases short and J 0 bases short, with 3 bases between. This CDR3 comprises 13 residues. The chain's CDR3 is CASSVEMNTEAFF. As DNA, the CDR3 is TGTGCCAGCAGCGTAGAAATGAACACTGAAGCTTTCTTT.

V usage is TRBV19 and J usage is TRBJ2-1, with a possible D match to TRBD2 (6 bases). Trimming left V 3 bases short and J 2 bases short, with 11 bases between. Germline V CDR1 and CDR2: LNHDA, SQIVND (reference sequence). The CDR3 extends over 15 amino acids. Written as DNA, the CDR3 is TGTGCCAGTAGTATCGGCGGGGCCACCTACAATGAGCAGTTCTTC. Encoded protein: CASSIGGATYNEQFF.

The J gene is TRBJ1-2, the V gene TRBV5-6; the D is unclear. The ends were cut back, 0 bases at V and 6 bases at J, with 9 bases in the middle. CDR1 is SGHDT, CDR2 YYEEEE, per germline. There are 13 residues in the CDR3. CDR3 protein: CASSLGIADGYTF. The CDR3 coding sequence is TGTGCCAGCAGCTTGGGGATAGCGGATGGCTACACCTTC.

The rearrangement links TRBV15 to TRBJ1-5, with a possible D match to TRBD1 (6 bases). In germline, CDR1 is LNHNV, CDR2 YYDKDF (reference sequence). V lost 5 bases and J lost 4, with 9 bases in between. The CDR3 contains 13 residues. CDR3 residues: CATSPRGNQPQHF. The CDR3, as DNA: TGTGCCACCAGCCCCAGGGGAAATCAGCCCCAGCATTTT.

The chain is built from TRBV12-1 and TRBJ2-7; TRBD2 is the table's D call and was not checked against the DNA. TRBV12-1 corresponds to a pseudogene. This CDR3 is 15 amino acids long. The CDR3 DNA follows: TGTGCCAGCATCTGGTCCGCTAGCGGTACCTACGAGCAGTACTTC. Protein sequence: CASIWSASGTYEQYF.

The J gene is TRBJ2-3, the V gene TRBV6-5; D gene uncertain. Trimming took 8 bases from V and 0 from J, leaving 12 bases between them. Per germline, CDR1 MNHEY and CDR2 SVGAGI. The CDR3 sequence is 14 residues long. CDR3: CASGPLTSTDTQYF. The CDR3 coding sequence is TGTGCCAGCGGGCCTTTGACAAGCACAGATACGCAGTATTTT.

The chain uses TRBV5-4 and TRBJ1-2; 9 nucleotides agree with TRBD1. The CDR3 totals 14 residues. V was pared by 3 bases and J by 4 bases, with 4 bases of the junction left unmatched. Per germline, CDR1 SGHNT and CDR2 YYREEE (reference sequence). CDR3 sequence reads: CASSSDRGGYGYTF. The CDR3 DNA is TGTGCCAGCAGCTCGGACAGGGGTGGCTATGGCTACACCTTC. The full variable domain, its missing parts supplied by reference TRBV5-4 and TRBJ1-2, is ETGVTQSPTHLIKTRGQQVTLRCSSQSGHNTVSWYQQALGQGPQFIFQYYREEENGRGNFPPRFSGLQFPNYSSELNVNALELDDSALYLCASSSDRGGYGYTFGSGTRLTVV.

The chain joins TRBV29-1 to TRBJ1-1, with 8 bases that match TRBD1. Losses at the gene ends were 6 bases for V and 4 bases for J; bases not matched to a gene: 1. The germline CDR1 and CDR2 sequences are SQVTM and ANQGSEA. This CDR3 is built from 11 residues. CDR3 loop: CSVGQGTEAFF. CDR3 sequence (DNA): TGCAGCGTCGGACAGGGCACTGAAGCTTTCTTT.